This TCR beta chain was retrieved from a study of cytomegalovirus exposure and HLA in healthy donors (dated 2017 in TCRdb). Study-level background: An earlier analysis of fewer than 750 of the donors reported roughly 300 Gb of sequence data and around 120 million unique TCR beta sequences obtained from 150 million to 200 million T cells. Around 320 gigabases of sequencing data and approximately 84 million unique TCR sequences were included in an early release covering 500 to 750 HLA-typed donors. Of the roughly 420 genotyped donors, 81% were placed in the genetic ancestry cluster associated with self-reported Caucasian donors. The study aimed to test whether cataloging public T cell receptors could reveal signatures of past pathogen exposure. The study used immunosequencing to profile the T cell repertoires of under 700 subjects and linked those repertoires to cytomegalovirus serostatus. In addition to the first cohort of roughly 700 subjects, a separate validation cohort of 120 different subjects was used. The study combined high-throughput TCR immunosequencing, statistical association of individual TCRs with disease status, and machine learning to predict cytomegalovirus infection status. A later analysis re-examined previously published TCR beta repertoires from roughly 720 donors and added high-resolution HLA genotyping to investigate patterns of TCR occurrence. Rather than using new phenotypic data, the later analysis identified candidate immune exposures from TCR beta sequences and from how often those sequences occurred across donors. An earlier analysis of around 580 of the donors used high-throughput TCR beta sequencing to judge whether each TCR beta V gene segment behaved as functional or pseudogenic. Donor age, sex, ethnicity and CMV serostatus were collected together with the repertoire data. Genome-wide SNP genotypes for about 65% of the roughly 670 donors were used in a later genetic analysis, which treated that subset as a discovery cohort. Every discovery cohort repertoire had been produced on one sequencing platform. HLA typing included class I and class II loci at four-digit resolution. Typing coverage differed by locus: A, B, C, DRB1 and DQB1 were typed in roughly 620-640 donors, DQA1 in approximately 520, DPA1 in 606, and DPB1 in 472. Several DR-DQ haplotypes were handled as single units for association and clustering because linkage in the cohort was strong. Among some 400 genotyped donors of the cohort, an average of roughly 230,000 unique TCR beta nucleotide sequences was sequenced per donor, of which about 20% were non-productive. The research as a whole found: In a later analysis, several top co-occurrence clusters were reported to appear linked to parvovirus B19, influenza, CMV and Epstein-Barr virus. A further reported finding was that TCR beta sequences accurately predicted the HLA-A and HLA-B alleles for most subjects in the first cohort. Because some donors lacked HLA typing at each locus, the association tests relied only on the typed subset. Cytomegalovirus status was reported to be diagnosed by the classifier with high specificity and sensitivity in both the original and validation cohorts. Most TCR sequences were observed very rarely across donors, whereas some public TCRs were present in many individuals. Linkage disequilibrium might explain the correlated functional status among segregating V segments, but an unknown experimental factor could not be ruled out. Strong co-occurrence of HLA alleles, especially DR and DQ, made assigning TCR associations to individual alleles difficult. Because the 87-base-pair reads could not distinguish some IMGT-functional V segments, including TRBV6-2 and TRBV6-3, those segments were excluded. In the study, around 150 TCR beta chains were listed as associated with cytomegalovirus. A later genetic analysis reported fewer N-insertions in productive TCRs among donors in an Asian-associated ancestry cluster than the roughly 670-donor mean. Because counts were too low, some 16 rarely observed V segments, including chromosome 9 orphons, were excluded from the earlier analysis of 587 of the donors. In a later analysis, most CMV-associated TCR beta chains were found to appear HLA-restricted, with HLA associations seemingly driven largely by CMV exposure. Sequencing depth was assumed to be roughly uniform across donors in the presence/absence analyses, though that assumption may not hold. Compared with equally common non-associated chains, HLA-associated TCR beta chains in a later analysis were more clonally expanded and had lower generation probabilities. An association between a missense DCLRE1C variant and V-gene and J-gene trimming of TCR beta chains was found in a later genetic analysis and replicated in an independent cohort. In this cohort, only TCR beta chains were sequenced, and detectable features were limited by the absence of alpha or paired-chain data. In an earlier analysis of about 600 of the donors, most TCR beta V segments appeared in productive rearrangements about 87% or about 30% of the time, broadly matching IMGT annotations. In a later analysis, the rate of TCR association differed among HLA loci, with DRB1 alleles having the most associated TCRs and HLA-C alleles having the fewest. According to the authors, the approach could potentially be generalized to other disease states and immunological phenotypes. At a false discovery rate of 0.05, a later analysis linked around 17,000 TCR beta sequences to specific HLA alleles. For the cohort, immune exposure information was limited to CMV serostatus. In vitro tests confirmed that three of the cytomegalovirus-associated TCR beta chains recognize cytomegalovirus antigens. The sequencing pipeline was judged likely to have produced a cluster of highly shared sequence variants as a technical artifact.

The germline V gene provides CDR1 SGHDT and CDR2 YYEEEE. V lost 3 bases and J lost 2 bases, and the count of bases not matched to a germline gene is 7. Measured from the cysteine to the phenylalanine, the CDR3 is 17 residues long. Of the read, only the CDR3 DNA is kept; its 51 bases are in frame from base 1. The library was built by means of the immunoSEQ multiplex PCR assay. The multiplex PCR relied on a mix of 60 forward primers for TCR Vbeta segments and 13 reverse primers for TCR Jbeta segments. A multiplex PCR assay on genomic DNA amplified the CDR3 region of rearranged TCR beta genes. The Illumina HiSeq System was used to sequence the amplified TCR beta libraries as 87-base-pair reads. The authors processed their data as follows. A later analysis tallied roughly 80 million unique TCR beta chains across the 700 or so repertoires, and around 10 million of those chains were shared by two or more donors. Raw reads were error-corrected and collapsed into unique sequences with a nearest-neighbor algorithm that merged closely related sequences to remove PCR and sequencing errors. To assign V, D and J gene segments, CDR3 sequences were aligned to IMGT reference sequences. For a sequence to be retained, a match of at least six nucleotides was required to both a V gene segment and a J gene segment. A rearrangement was called productive if the CDR3 had no stop codons and remained in frame with V and J, and every other rearrangement was called non-productive. CDR3 was defined according to IMGT convention as the region running from the second conserved V-encoded cysteine to the conserved J-encoded phenylalanine. In an earlier analysis of roughly 580 of the donors, sequences lacking an unambiguous match to a single V gene segment were excluded. In an earlier analysis of 587 of the donors, a V segment was called functional when productive rearrangements were above 56.7%, and segregating when the standard deviation between donors exceeded 5%. A statistical classification framework was developed to diagnose cytomegalovirus status using the catalog of TCR beta chain sequences. A later analysis assigned V and J genes by comparing TCR nucleotide sequences with IMGT/GENE-DB human TR gene sequences. Using the TCRdist pipeline, a later analysis assigned CDR3 sequences along with most-parsimonious VDJ recombination scenarios. In a later analysis, each TCR beta chain was defined by its CDR3 amino acid sequence together with its V-gene family, and reads without a unique V-gene family were excluded. To address suspected cross-contamination and a sequencing artifact, a later analysis removed several hundred highly shared, low-generation-probability nucleotide sequences. A later analysis calculated a clonal expansion index for each public chain from normalized within-repertoire ranks of inferred template counts. A later analysis computed generation probabilities with a VDJ recombination model fitted to out-of-frame rearrangements, and checked the results against IGoR. A later analysis scored TCR-TCR, TCR-HLA and TCR-CMV co-occurrence with hypergeometric tests, applying a repertoire-size bias correction to TCR pairs. False discovery rates were estimated in a later analysis by permuting HLA or CMV assignments 20 times. In a later analysis, co-occurring TCRs were grouped using DBSCAN, with TCRdist sequence similarity added in when clustering inside HLA-allele-positive subsets. For co-occurrence clustering, repertoires with fewer than 30,000 or more than 120,000 public chains were excluded, along with roughly 5 repertoires with anomalous nucleotide sharing. Held by TCRdb, this immuneACCESS table contains in-frame sequences only and omits some clones. Under half of the omission traces to an unresolved V gene where checked; the cause of the rest is unknown. V and J calls and clone size are those listed in that table; D and trimming were worked out from the DNA. In this sample the table shows roughly 190,000 clones, around 85% of which occur a single time. The ten largest account for approximately 6.3% of the sample.

The cohort comprised fewer than 750 healthy bone marrow donors. At the time of sampling, every cohort member was nominally healthy, though immune exposures that went unrecorded were likely present. The donor was CMV seropositive and belonged to the group of 250 to 300 seropositive cohort members. Every donor gave a peripheral blood sample, and the peripheral blood mononuclear cells from that sample were used for TCR beta sequencing. The Qiagen DNeasy Blood Extraction Kit was used to extract genomic DNA from the blood cell samples. This clone is a singleton in its sample. This clone's antigen is unknown. No base quality information exists; no much larger clone differs at one position.

Here the chain combines TRBV5-6 and TRBJ2-7; 14 nucleotides in the junction match TRBD2. The sample taken for sequencing was PBMCs. The receptor was isolated from a man aged 35-49 years in good health and CMV-seropositive. The nucleotides are TGTGCCAGCAGCTCCCCCGGACTAGCGGGGGGTGCCTACGAGCAGTACTTC. This is translated as CASSSPGLAGGAYEQYF.